This TCR beta chain derives from a study of regulatory T cells in long-lasting Graves disease. Study-wide context: Those with persistent Graves' disease had received antithyroid drugs for over 5 years with positive TSH receptor antibodies. Overall study results and limits: Relative to newly diagnosed Graves' patients, persistent ones had lower TCR diversity. Whereas more than 950 public clonotypes were shared by new patients, persistent patients shared more, at 2,741.

Investigators prepared the TCR beta libraries by applying iRepertoire HTBI primers and Arm-PCR of CDR3 regions. A single record per CDR3 protein comes from TCRdb applying MiXCR to the multiplex PCR reads. The sample yields about 430,000 distinct CDR3 sequences, 21% seen once. Deletions cut 4 bases from V and 2 bases from J, with 9 bases between. This CDR3 region has 13 residues. Germline V gene data show CDR1 as SGDLS and CDR2 as YYNGEE. The sample's time point: persistent/refractory GD, antithyroid drugs over 5 years with positive TRAb. The authors made the TCR library using RNA they extracted from PBMCs. The authors drew approximately 9 milliliters of peripheral blood into EDTA tubes. This clonotype has ten or more counts. Its antigen remains unidentified.

This sequence joins TRBV9 and TRBJ2-5, with unresolved D. This receptor was taken from a female donor with Graves disease. Sequenced here: peripheral blood mononuclear cells (PBMCs), sampled when the disease was refractory, from a patient treated with antithyroid drugs. The CDR3 loop reads CASSSDQQETQYF. The CDR3 region has the DNA TGTGCCAGCAGCTCAGATCAGCAAGAGACCCAGTACTTC.